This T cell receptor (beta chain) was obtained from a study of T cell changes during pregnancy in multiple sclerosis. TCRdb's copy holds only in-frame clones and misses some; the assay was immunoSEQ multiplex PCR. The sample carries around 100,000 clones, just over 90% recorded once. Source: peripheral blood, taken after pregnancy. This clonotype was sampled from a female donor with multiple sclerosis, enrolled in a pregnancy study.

The CDR3 reads CASSPYPGGTSGEETQYF. CDR3 DNA: TGTGCCAGCAGCCCGTACCCCGGGGGGACTAGCGGGGAGGAGACCCAGTACTTC. V gene TRBV7-3 combines with J gene TRBJ2-5; 13 bases fit TRBD2. Germline V gene data show CDR1 as SGHTA and CDR2 as FQGTGA. Trimming cost V 5 bases and J 5 bases; bases outside gene matches: 14. The CDR3 consists of 18 residues.